This T cell receptor (beta chain) was profiled in a study of T-cell reconstitution after alpha-beta-depleted transplantation in children. This clonotype was counted many times. Its antigen is still unknown. Study-wide points: Among T cells one year after transplant, newly produced cells accounted for most counts and diversity. Expanded graft clones numbering several hundred reportedly gave rise to alpha-beta T cells about two months after transplant. Elevated TCRbeta diversity at day 60 was traced, in some patients, to surviving recipient T cells and thymic progenitors.

The CDR3 spans 16 residues. V was clipped by 1 base and J by 7 bases; unmatched bases: 9. From germline, CDR1 is DFQATT and CDR2 SNEGSKA (reference sequence). Preparation of the TCRbeta library was carried out with unique molecular identifiers. One entry per CDR3 protein results from TCRdb running MiXCR on the PCR reads. The data show 300,000 to 400,000 distinct CDR3 sequences, around 25% seen once. The chain is built from TRBV20-1 and TRBJ2-1; 11 positions agree with TRBD2. Sequenced here: PBMCs, mostly from graft donor cells, sampled 180 days after TCRalphabeta/CD19-depleted stem cell transplant. The TCR originated in a male patient between 10 and 17 years old who had a stem cell transplant for acute lymphoblastic leukemia, so the T cells may come from the graft donor. The CDR3 nucleotides read TGCAGTGCTAGAGCTGGGGAAATAGCGGGGGGGAATGAGCAGTTCTTC. This sequence encodes CSARAGEIAGGNEQFF.